These T cell receptor beta chains were read from a single sample in a study of cytomegalovirus exposure and HLA in healthy donors. Clones were read by immunoSEQ multiplex PCR, and TCRdb kept only the in-frame ones, dropping some. This table holds 200,000 or so clones, approximately 88% found once. Sample: PBMCs. The source of these receptors is a woman between 45 and 60 years old in good health and CMV-seropositive. The CDR3 runs from the conserved cysteine through the conserved F or W. Fields, in order: V gene, J gene, D gene, clone size, CDR3 protein, CDR3 DNA. A D gene is named only where the DNA matches it firmly. Rows may omit the clone size; those that give it use once, few, many or a size class.

>TRBV7-9|TRBJ2-2|NA|NA
CASSSPRANTGELFF
TGTGCCAGCAGCTCCCCCCGGGCGAACACCGGGGAGCTGTTTTTT
>TRBV30|TRBJ1-1|NA|NA
CAWSLVNTEAFF
TGTGCCTGGAGCCTCGTGAACACTGAAGCTTTCTTT
>TRBV19|TRBJ1-5|TRBD1|few
CASSRAGGYNQPQHF
TGTGCCAGTAGTCGAGCAGGGGGCTACAATCAGCCCCAGCATTTT
>TRBV6-1|TRBJ1-1|NA|NA
CASSERPSGAEAFF
TGTGCCAGCAGTGAAAGGCCTTCCGGGGCTGAAGCTTTCTTT
>TRBV5-1|TRBJ2-1|TRBD2|NA
CASSSTSGGADEQFF
TGCGCCAGCAGCTCGACTAGCGGGGGGGCGGATGAGCAGTTCTTC
>TRBV5-1|TRBJ2-2|NA|NA
CASSLEPTTGELFF
TGCGCCAGCAGCTTGGAACCGACAACCGGGGAGCTGTTTTTT
>TRBV28|TRBJ1-2|TRBD1|NA
CASLDRGYGYTF
TGTGCCAGCCTAGACAGGGGCTATGGCTACACCTTC
>TRBV21-1|TRBJ2-1|NA|NA
CASSRLGWVDNEQFF
TGTGCCAGCAGCAGACTCGGCTGGGTCGACAATGAGCAGTTCTTC
>TRBV19|TRBJ1-5|TRBD1|once
CASSPLQGTLGQPQHF
TGTGCCAGTAGTCCTCTACAGGGGACGTTGGGTCAGCCCCAGCATTTT
>TRBV5-4|TRBJ2-3|NA|NA
CASSFSRQGLVDTQYF
TGTGCCAGCAGCTTTTCCAGGCAGGGCCTTGTAGATACGCAGTATTTT
>TRBV5-6|TRBJ1-4|TRBD1|NA
CASSFATGGNEKLFF
TGTGCCAGCAGCTTCGCGACAGGGGGGAATGAAAAACTGTTTTTT
>TRBV7-6|TRBJ1-2|NA|NA
CASSPWTEVSNYGYTF
TGTGCCAGCAGCCCTTGGACAGAAGTTTCTAACTATGGCTACACCTTC
>TRBV18|TRBJ1-2|NA|NA
CASSPPEGLSYGYTF
TGTGCCAGCTCACCACCGGAGGGCCTTAGCTATGGCTACACCTTC
>TRBV4-1|TRBJ1-5|NA|NA
CASSQTEGPVNQPQHF
TGCGCCAGCAGCCAAACCGAGGGCCCCGTCAATCAGCCCCAGCATTTT
>TRBV5-1|TRBJ2-5|TRBD2|NA
CASSLGLAGTETQYF
TGCGCCAGCAGCTTGGGCCTAGCGGGGACGGAGACCCAGTACTTC
>TRBV4-1|TRBJ1-4|TRBD1|NA
CASSRQGDRATNEKLFF
TGCGCCAGCAGCCGACAGGGCGATAGGGCAACTAATGAAAAACTGTTTTTT
>TRBV12-5|TRBJ2-3|NA|once
CARPGLSTDTQYF
TGTGCTAGACCGGGACTCAGCACAGATACGCAGTATTTT
>TRBV6-6|TRBJ2-5|TRBD1|few
CASIDRGEQETQYF
TGTGCCAGCATCGACAGGGGGGAGCAAGAGACCCAGTACTTC
>TRBV27|TRBJ2-1|NA|NA
CASVSGRGGNEQFF
TGTGCCAGCGTCTCGGGCAGGGGCGGGAATGAGCAGTTCTTC
>TRBV13|TRBJ2-7|TRBD2|NA
CASSFGGNNYEQYF
TGTGCCAGCAGCTTCGGGGGGAACAACTACGAGCAGTACTTC
>TRBV25-1|TRBJ2-5|TRBD1|NA
CASSVTGGGRTQYF
TGTGCCAGCAGTGTGACAGGGGGGGGGAGGACCCAGTACTTC
>TRBV5-8|TRBJ1-6|NA|NA
CASSLEGVRSPLHF
TGTGCCAGCAGCTTGGAAGGGGTTAGATCACCCCTCCACTTT
>TRBV7-3|TRBJ2-1|TRBD2|NA
CASSFSGTRDEQFF
TGTGCCAGCAGCTTTTCCGGGACTAGGGATGAGCAGTTCTTC
>TRBV2|TRBJ2-1|NA|NA
CASTRAGTYNEQFF
TGTGCCAGCACCCGGGCGGGTACCTACAATGAGCAGTTCTTC
>TRBV10-3|TRBJ2-1|TRBD2|NA
CAISEFSGGARNEQFF
TGTGCCATCAGTGAGTTTAGCGGGGGGGCACGTAATGAGCAGTTCTTC
>TRBV7-3|TRBJ2-7|NA|NA
CASSAITGSEQYF
TGTGCCAGCAGCGCGATCACAGGGAGCGAGCAGTACTTC
>TRBV4-1|TRBJ2-7|NA|NA
CASSQVENYEQYF
TGCGCCAGCAGCCAAGTGGAGAACTACGAGCAGTACTTC
>TRBV28|TRBJ2-7|NA|NA
CASSLSRAGDYEQYF
TGTGCCAGCAGTTTATCCCGCGCAGGGGACTACGAGCAGTACTTC
>TRBV7-8|TRBJ1-4|NA|NA
CASSLDSGEGRKLFF
TGTGCCAGCAGCTTAGATTCAGGGGAAGGAAGGAAACTGTTTTTT
>TRBV5-4|TRBJ1-2|TRBD1|NA
CASSLDSGGGGYTF
TGTGCCAGCAGCTTGGATTCAGGGGGAGGAGGCTACACCTTC
>TRBV14|TRBJ2-2|NA|NA
CASSQAGLSGELFF
TGTGCCAGCAGCCAGGCGGGGTTGAGCGGGGAGCTGTTTTTT
>TRBV14|TRBJ2-1|NA|once
CASSPGDSDYYNEQFF
TGTGCCAGCAGCCCGGGGGACAGCGACTACTACAATGAGCAGTTCTTC
>TRBV7-8|TRBJ2-5|NA|few
CASSLESGQRETQYF
TGTGCCAGCAGCTTAGAAAGCGGGCAACGAGAGACCCAGTACTTC
>TRBV28|TRBJ2-3|NA|NA
CATISGGLTTDTQYF
TGTGCCACCATTTCTGGTGGGCTAACAACAGATACGCAGTATTTT
>TRBV9|TRBJ2-5|NA|NA
CASSVDMETQYF
TGTGCCAGCAGCGTAGACATGGAGACCCAGTACTTC
>TRBV7-9|TRBJ1-1|TRBD1|NA
CASSFQQGVGAFF
TGTGCCAGCAGCTTTCAGCAGGGGGTTGGAGCTTTCTTT
>TRBV9|TRBJ2-6|TRBD2|NA
CASSVGGGGSSGANVLTF
TGTGCCAGCAGCGTAGGTGGCGGGGGGAGCTCTGGGGCCAACGTCCTGACTTTC
>TRBV18|TRBJ1-6|NA|NA
CASSPGGADSPLHF
TGTGCCAGCTCACCAGGGGGCGCGGATTCACCCCTCCACTTT
>TRBV29-1|TRBJ2-1|TRBD2|NA
CSHTLADDSYNEQFF
TGCAGTCACACCCTAGCGGACGATTCCTACAATGAGCAGTTCTTC
>TRBV6-1|TRBJ2-3|TRBD2|NA
CASSEGSSGGTDTQYF
TGTGCCAGCAGTGAAGGGTCTAGCGGGGGGACAGATACGCAGTATTTT
>TRBV5-4|TRBJ2-7|TRBD1|NA
CASSLRQGYEQYF
TGTGCCAGCAGCTTGAGACAGGGTTACGAGCAGTACTTC
>TRBV6-5|TRBJ2-7|TRBD1|NA
CASSSVGQGASYEQYF
TGTGCCAGCAGTTCCGTCGGACAGGGGGCCTCCTACGAGCAGTACTTC